This TCR beta chain was profiled in a study of early stage breast cancer tumors (TCRdb year 2017). At the level of the whole study: Of the approximately 16 invasive breast tumors, more than 9 were found to be estrogen receptor-positive, progesterone receptor-positive and HER2-negative. Of the approximately 12 ER+/PR+/HER2- tumors, eight were classified as invasive ductal carcinomas and four as invasive lobular carcinomas. The average read coverage per sample was around 10-fold. A total of some 2.6 million templates, representing some 1 million unique clonotypes, were detected across all samples. Overall study results and their limits: Repertoires from blood and normal breast were more alike than repertoires from blood and tumor, and in 14 of 16 patients, comparing each tissue with blood separated tumor from normal. Chain pairing and functional markers such as CD4, CD8 and FOXP3 were missed by bulk genomic DNA sequencing of unsorted cells. The small cohort size prevented analysis by tumor subtype. Enriched TCRB sequences shared across patients were mostly commonly generated sequences, unlikely to play an important role in the tumor microenvironment. Compared with adjacent normal breast tissue, tumors had higher clonality and around 2.5-fold greater T cell density.

Every sample was amplified as two independent genomic DNA replicates, using approximately 550 ng for blood and roughly 1.6 ug for tumor or normal breast. TCRB sequencing of genomic DNA was carried out with the ImmunoSeq Intro kit according to the manufacturer's instructions. The multiplex PCR ran for roughly 31 cycles using proprietary primers and spike-in control sequences for absolute quantification. Single-end 150-bp reads were used to sequence an 87-bp fragment covering the CDR3 and the flanking V and J genes. Each lane of an Illumina MiSeq running version 3.0 chemistry carried seven multiplexed samples, with two replicates apiece. Regarding the original processing steps: The vendor's proprietary pipeline processed the raw data and merged both replicates into a single result for each sample. A clonotype was defined as productive rearrangements that share the same V-gene family, CDR3 amino acid sequence and J-gene segment. Clonality was computed as 1 minus the normalized Shannon entropy (Pielou evenness) of TCRB abundances. T cell density was estimated as total templates divided by the number of input cells, with the number of input cells inferred from the DNA input amount. Recon, run with its default parameters, was used to estimate overall repertoire diversity and clonality. Clonotypes with over 0.1% abundance in tumor and at least 32-fold higher abundance in tumor than in normal breast were defined as tumor-enriched. TCRdb retrieved this table from immuneACCESS and kept in-frame rearrangements only. Not all clones are present; in checked studies, unresolved V genes account for under half, and no reason is known for the remainder. For V, J and clone size, that table is used; D and trimming come from the DNA. The sample table records 32,000 or so clones; around 70% of these occur just once. The biggest ten clones account for roughly 33% of the sample.

The study profiled bulk TCR beta-chain repertoires in matched peripheral blood, tumor and adjacent normal breast tissue taken from some 15 patients with early-stage breast cancer. Before surgery, roughly 5-11 mL of whole blood was collected into EDTA tubes and then processed within 2 hours. Ficoll-Paque centrifugation in SepMate-50 tubes was used to isolate peripheral blood mononuclear cells. For storage in liquid nitrogen, PBMCs were cryopreserved as aliquots of roughly 1.9 to 4.5 million cells in approximately 90% FBS with roughly 10% DMSO. The Qiagen AllPrep DNA/RNA Mini kit was used to extract genomic DNA. Reading from cysteine to phenylalanine, the CDR3 counts 17 amino acids. Only CDR3 DNA remains: 51 bases, in frame from the first base. A distance of 24 bases separates the germline ends of V and J, which lose 4 bases and 8 bases respectively. Taken from the germline V gene (reference sequence), the CDR1 and CDR2 loops are LNHDA and SQIVND.

Details on this clone: The target of this receptor is not known. Per-base quality was not reported, and no clone a single base away is much larger than it.

The clonotype comes from a person aged 45-65 years with breast cancer. Sequencing input: blood. Recombination joined TRBV19 with TRBJ2-1; a weak D assignment points to TRBD1 (6 bases agree). CDR3 protein: CASSRPTGLMGTDEQFF. The DNA sequence follows: TGTGCCAGTAGTAGACCAACAGGGCTCATGGGGACCGATGAGCAGTTCTTC.